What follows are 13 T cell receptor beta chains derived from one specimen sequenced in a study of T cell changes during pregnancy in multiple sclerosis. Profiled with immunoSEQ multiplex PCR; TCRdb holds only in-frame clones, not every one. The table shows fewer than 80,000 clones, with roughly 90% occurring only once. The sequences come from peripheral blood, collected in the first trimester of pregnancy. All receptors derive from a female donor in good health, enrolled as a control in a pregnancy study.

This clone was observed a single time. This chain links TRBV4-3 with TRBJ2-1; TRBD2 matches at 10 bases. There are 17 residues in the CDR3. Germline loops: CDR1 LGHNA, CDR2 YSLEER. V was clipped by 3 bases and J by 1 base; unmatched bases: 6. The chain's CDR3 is CASSQDLLAGSYNEQFF. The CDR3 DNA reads TGCGCCAGCAGCCAGGACCTACTAGCGGGATCCTACAATGAGCAGTTCTTC.

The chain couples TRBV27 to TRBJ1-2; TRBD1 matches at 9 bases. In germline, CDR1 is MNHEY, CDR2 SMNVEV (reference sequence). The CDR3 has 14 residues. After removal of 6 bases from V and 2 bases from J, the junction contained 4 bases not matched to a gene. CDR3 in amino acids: CASRGTGRNYGYTF. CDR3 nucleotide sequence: TGTGCCAGCAGAGGGACAGGGAGGAACTATGGCTACACCTTC.

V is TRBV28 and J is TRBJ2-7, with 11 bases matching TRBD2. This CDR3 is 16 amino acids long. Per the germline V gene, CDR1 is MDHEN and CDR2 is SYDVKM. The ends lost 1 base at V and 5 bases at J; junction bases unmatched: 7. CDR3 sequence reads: CASSLYASGRKHEQYF. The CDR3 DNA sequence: TGTGCCAGCAGTTTATACGCTAGCGGGAGGAAACACGAGCAGTACTTC.

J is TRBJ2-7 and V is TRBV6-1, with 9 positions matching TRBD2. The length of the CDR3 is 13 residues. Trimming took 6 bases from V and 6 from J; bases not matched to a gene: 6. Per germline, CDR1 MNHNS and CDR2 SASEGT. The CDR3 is CASRDFSGSEQYF. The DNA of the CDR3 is TGTGCCAGCAGAGATTTTAGCGGGAGCGAGCAGTACTTC.

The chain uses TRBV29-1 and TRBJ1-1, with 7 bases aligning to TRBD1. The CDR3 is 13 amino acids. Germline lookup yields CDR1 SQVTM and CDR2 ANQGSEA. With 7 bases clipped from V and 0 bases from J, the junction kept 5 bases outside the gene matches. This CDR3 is CSARGTVNTEAFF. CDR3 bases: TGCAGCGCCCGGGGGACAGTGAACACTGAAGCTTTCTTT.

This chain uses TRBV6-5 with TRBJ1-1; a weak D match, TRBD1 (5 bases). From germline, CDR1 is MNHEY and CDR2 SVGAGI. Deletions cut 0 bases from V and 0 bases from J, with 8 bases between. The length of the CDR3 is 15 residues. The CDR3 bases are TGTGCCAGCAGTTACTCTCCAGGGCTGAACACTGAAGCTTTCTTT. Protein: CASSYSPGLNTEAFF.

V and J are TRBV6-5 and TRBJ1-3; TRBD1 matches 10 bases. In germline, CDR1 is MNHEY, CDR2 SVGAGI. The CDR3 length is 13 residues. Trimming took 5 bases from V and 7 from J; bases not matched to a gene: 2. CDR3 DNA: TGTGCCAGCAGTAAGGGACAGGGGAACACCATATATTTT. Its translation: CASSKGQGNTIYF.

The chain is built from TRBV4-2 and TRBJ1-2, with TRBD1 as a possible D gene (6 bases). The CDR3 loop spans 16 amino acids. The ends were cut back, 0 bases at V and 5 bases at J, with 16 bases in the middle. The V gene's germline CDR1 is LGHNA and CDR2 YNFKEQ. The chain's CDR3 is CASSQDRTAQVYGYTF. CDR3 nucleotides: TGTGCCAGCAGCCAAGATCGGACAGCCCAGGTATATGGCTACACCTTC.

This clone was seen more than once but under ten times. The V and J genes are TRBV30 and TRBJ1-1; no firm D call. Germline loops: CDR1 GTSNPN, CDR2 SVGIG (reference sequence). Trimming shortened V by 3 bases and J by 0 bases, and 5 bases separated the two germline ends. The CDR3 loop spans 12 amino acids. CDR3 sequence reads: CAWRQLNTEAFF. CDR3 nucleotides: TGTGCCTGGAGACAGCTGAACACTGAAGCTTTCTTT. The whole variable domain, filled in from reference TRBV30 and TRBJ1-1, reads SQTIHQWPATLVQPVGSPLSLECTVEGTSNPNLYWYRQAAGRGLQLLFYSVGIGQISSEVPQNLSASRPQDRQFILSSKKLLLSDSGFYLCAWRQLNTEAFFGQGTRLTVV.

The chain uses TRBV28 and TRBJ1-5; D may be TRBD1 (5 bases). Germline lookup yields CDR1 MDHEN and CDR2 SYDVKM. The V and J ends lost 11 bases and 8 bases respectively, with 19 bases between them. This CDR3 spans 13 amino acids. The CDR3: CAGTSGRGKPQHF. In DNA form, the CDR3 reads TGTGCCGGGACCTCGGGGAGGGGCAAGCCCCAGCATTTT.

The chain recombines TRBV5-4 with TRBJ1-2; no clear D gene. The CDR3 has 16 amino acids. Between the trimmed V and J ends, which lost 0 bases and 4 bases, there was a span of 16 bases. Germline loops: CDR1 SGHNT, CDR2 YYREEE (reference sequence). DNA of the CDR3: TGTGCCAGCAGCTTGGCCGCAGGAGGTCGGGGCTATGGCTACACCTTC. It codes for CASSLAAGGRGYGYTF.

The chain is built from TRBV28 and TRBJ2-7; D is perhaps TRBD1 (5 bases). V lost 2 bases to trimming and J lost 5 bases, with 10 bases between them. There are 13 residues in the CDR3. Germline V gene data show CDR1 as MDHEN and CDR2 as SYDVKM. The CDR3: CASSLGAQDEQYF. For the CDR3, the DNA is TGTGCCAGCAGTTTAGGGGCCCAGGACGAGCAGTACTTC. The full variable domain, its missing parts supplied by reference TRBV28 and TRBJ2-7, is DVKVTQSSRYLVKRTGEKVFLECVQDMDHENMFWYRQDPGLGLRLIYFSYDVKMKEKGDIPEGYSVSREKKERFSLILESASTNQTSMYLCASSLGAQDEQYFGPGTRLTVT.

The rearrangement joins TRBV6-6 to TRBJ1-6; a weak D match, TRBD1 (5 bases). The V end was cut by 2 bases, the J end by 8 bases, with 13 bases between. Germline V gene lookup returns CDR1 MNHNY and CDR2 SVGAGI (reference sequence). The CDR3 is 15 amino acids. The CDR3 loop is CASSYGGAVDSPLHF. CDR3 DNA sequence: TGTGCCAGCAGTTACGGTGGGGCTGTGGATTCACCCCTCCACTTT.